A selection of T cell receptor beta chains follows, all from one sample in a study of human T cells and chemical hapten exposure. TCRdb analysed the RACE reads with MiXCR anew, one entry per CDR3 protein. Of 62,000 or so distinct CDR3 sequences detected, roughly 11% appear once; the ten largest clones hold 5.2%. Sequencing was performed on whole blood, taken in connection with sensitization to the hapten diphenylcyclopropenone (DPC). Source of these receptors: a woman between 50 and 59 years old with alopecia areata. Some clones in this sample may be carry-over from other donors' samples. The CDR3 runs from the conserved cysteine through the conserved F or W. A D gene is named only where the DNA matches it firmly. Only some rows state a clone size, as once, few, many or a class for expanded clones.

V: TRBV18
size: many
J: TRBJ1-6
D: TRBD1
DNA: TGTGCCAGCTCACCTCTCGGGGCCCTAAGGGGGCAGGACGGAATGAGCTCCTATAATTCACCCCTCCACTTT
CDR3: CASSPLGALRGQDGMSSYNSPLHF

V: TRBV10-1
size: medium-sized
J: TRBJ2-7
D: TRBD1
DNA: TGCGCCAGCAGGGCCACCGGGACAGGGGCCTCCTACGAGCAGTACTTC
CDR3: CASRATGTGASYEQYF

V: TRBV28
size: -
J: TRBJ2-6
D: -
DNA: TGTGCCAGCGGGCTAAGCGGGGCCAACGTCCTGACTTTC
CDR3: CASGLSGANVLTF

V: TRBV20-1
size: few
J: TRBJ1-1
D: -
DNA: TGCAGTGCCGGACCGAGTAACACTGAAGCTTTCTTT
CDR3: CSAGPSNTEAFF

V: TRBV5-1
size: many
J: TRBJ1-1
D: -
DNA: TGCGCCAGCAGCCTTTTCGTGGGGCAGAGCACTGAAGCTTTCTTT
CDR3: CASSLFVGQSTEAFF

V: TRBV29-1
size: few
J: TRBJ2-1
D: TRBD1
DNA: TGCAGCGTTGTAGGGACAGGAGCCTACAATGAGCAGTTCTTC
CDR3: CSVVGTGAYNEQFF

V: TRBV28
size: few
J: TRBJ2-7
D: TRBD2
DNA: TGTGCCAGCGGCGGACTAGCCTACGAGCAGTACTTC
CDR3: CASGGLAYEQYF

V: TRBV7-8
size: -
J: TRBJ2-7
D: TRBD2
DNA: TGTGCCAGCAGCGACATAGCGGGGGACCTAAGCTACGAGCAGTACTTC
CDR3: CASSDIAGDLSYEQYF

V: TRBV20-1
size: few
J: TRBJ2-3
D: -
DNA: TGCAGTGCTAGACCTTCGACAGATACGCAGTATTTT
CDR3: CSARPSTDTQYF

V: TRBV24-1
size: few
J: TRBJ2-5
D: -
DNA: TGTGCCACCGGAGAGTACGGGACGGTTCAAGAGACCCAGTACTTC
CDR3: CATGEYGTVQETQYF

V: TRBV6-6
size: many
J: TRBJ1-2
D: TRBD1
DNA: TGTGCCAGCAGTTCGTCAAGGGGGACAGTGCAAGGCTACACCTTC
CDR3: CASSSSRGTVQGYTF

V: TRBV20-1
size: -
J: TRBJ2-3
D: -
DNA: TGCAGTGCCCCAGGGAGAACTCGCACAGATACGCAGTATTTT
CDR3: CSAPGRTRTDTQYF

V: TRBV12-3/TRBV12-4
size: few
J: TRBJ2-1
D: -
DNA: TGTGCCAGCAGTTTGGTCTATGGGAAACACAATGAGCAGTTCTTC
CDR3: CASSLVYGKHNEQFF

V: TRBV6-6
size: few
J: TRBJ2-7
D: -
DNA: TGTGCCAGCAGTTACTCGAAAACGGGCTACGAGCAGTACTTC
CDR3: CASSYSKTGYEQYF

V: TRBV6-1
size: -
J: TRBJ1-2
D: -
DNA: TGTGCCAGCAGTGAAGAACTGGGAGTAAGAGGCTACACCTTC
CDR3: CASSEELGVRGYTF

V: TRBV2
size: many
J: TRBJ2-5
D: -
DNA: TGTGCCAGCAGTGAATGGACGGAAGAAGAGACCCAGTACTTC
CDR3: CASSEWTEEETQYF

V: TRBV7-8
size: many
J: TRBJ2-7
D: TRBD2
DNA: TGTGCCAGCAGCCCAGGGGGACTAGCGGTCTCCTACGAGCAGTACTTC
CDR3: CASSPGGLAVSYEQYF

V: TRBV25-1
size: many
J: TRBJ1-1
D: TRBD1
DNA: TGTGCCAGCAGGGAAGCCGGGACAGGGAACACTGAAGCTTTCTTT
CDR3: CASREAGTGNTEAFF

V: TRBV10-1
size: many
J: TRBJ2-3
D: -
DNA: TGCGCCAGCAGTGATGTCGGTAGCACAGATACGCAGTATTTT
CDR3: CASSDVGSTDTQYF

V: TRBV4-2
size: many
J: TRBJ2-5
D: TRBD2
DNA: TGTGCCAGCAGCCAACCGGGACTAGCGGAGCCAGAGACCCAGTACTTC
CDR3: CASSQPGLAEPETQYF